These 26 T cell receptor beta chains share one sample of origin, sequenced in a study of T-cell memory formation after mild COVID-19. TCRdb processed the 5' RACE reads anew with MiXCR; each CDR3 protein has one entry. The repertoire holds about 270,000 distinct CDR3 sequences, with 16% as singletons. The sequencing sample was made of PBMCs or a T cell subset sorted from them (not recorded which). Receptors were obtained from a young man who had mild COVID-19 (a few samples of this study predate the infection). Cell type and time point are not known.

This sequence joins TRBV6-2 or TRBV6-3 and TRBJ1-2, with a possible D match to TRBD1 (6 bases). The CDR3 is 15 residues long. V was trimmed by 2 bases and J by 5 bases, leaving 15 bases between them. Germline V lookup: CDR1 MNHEY, CDR2 SVGEGT. The chain's CDR3 is CASSYGAGAQYGYTF. The CDR3 DNA is TGTGCCAGCAGTTACGGGGCAGGGGCGCAATATGGCTACACCTTC.

This clonotype was detected only once. The genes are TRBV7-3 and TRBJ2-3; 11 bases are shared with TRBD2. The length of the CDR3 is 16 residues. Germline V gene data show CDR1 as SGHTA and CDR2 as FQGTGA. V shed 5 bases, J shed 4 bases, and the junction held 8 bases outside the gene matches. The CDR3 bases are TGTGCCAGCAGCCAAATAGCGGGGGGGCGCCCAGATACGCAGTATTTT. Translating gives CASSQIAGGRPDTQYF.

In its sample, this clonotype was seen a few times. CDR3 DNA: TGTGCCAGCAGCTCAAACTCCGGGACAGGGATCATCTACGAGCAGTACGTC. Its translation: CASSSNSGTGIIYEQYV. The chain carries TRBV7-9 and TRBJ2-7; TRBD1 agrees at 9 bases. The germline gives CDR1 SEHNR, CDR2 FQNEAQ (reference sequence). The CDR3 covers 17 residues. The J segment lost 3 bases and the V segment lost 4 bases, leaving 13 bases of the junction unmatched.

The sample holds a few counts of this clonotype. One end of the junction is discordant with germline, which a read error may explain. This CDR3 is CASSRGTGSGNTTYF. DNA for the CDR3: TGTGCCAGCAGCCGGGGGACAGGGTCTGGAAACACCACATATTTT. The V and J genes are TRBV11-2 and TRBJ1-3, with 9 bases fitting TRBD1. The CDR3 is 15 residues long. Germline assignment: CDR1 SGHAT and CDR2 FQNNGV.

Only a few counts were recorded for this clonotype. The chain links TRBV12-3 or TRBV12-4 to TRBJ2-7, with D perhaps matching TRBD1 (6 bases). Trimming removed 5 bases from V and 1 base from J, with 15 bases in between. CDR3 length: 15 residues. This CDR3 reads CASSPRTAHSYEQYF. CDR3 coding DNA: TGTGCCAGCAGTCCCCGGACAGCCCATTCCTACGAGCAGTACTTC.

This chain links TRBV11-2 with TRBJ2-3; D is unresolved. Germline CDR1 and CDR2: SGHAT and FQNNGV. The CDR3 has 15 residues. The germline V and J ends were trimmed by 3 bases and 4 bases, with 14 bases remaining between them. CDR3 bases: TGTGCCAGCAGCTTGGTAGGGTTCGGCCCAGATACGCAGTATTTT. The encoded protein is CASSLVGFGPDTQYF.

The rearrangement links TRBV25-1 to TRBJ1-3; D gene uncertain. Germline assignment: CDR1 MGHDK and CDR2 SYGVNS. Trimming stripped 1 base from V and 2 bases from J, with 0 bases between. The CDR3 extends over 12 amino acids. The CDR3 region is CASSESGNTIYF. The CDR3 DNA sequence: TGTGCCAGCAGTGAATCTGGAAACACCATATATTTT.

This clonotype showed up many times. The rearrangement uses TRBV6-6 and TRBJ2-7; D is perhaps TRBD1 (6 bases). The CDR3 is made up of 13 amino acids. Looked up from germline, CDR1 is MNHNY and CDR2 is SVGAGI (reference sequence). Trimming stripped 0 bases from V and 3 bases from J, with 6 bases between. CDR3 sequence (DNA): TGTGCCAGCAGTTACTCACAGGGCTACGAGCAGTACGTC. Translated: CASSYSQGYEQYV.

The chain employs TRBV4-1 and TRBJ1-5; D not resolved. This CDR3 has 15 residues. Germline V gives CDR1 MGHRA, CDR2 YSYEKL. V was trimmed by 4 bases and J by 1 base, leaving 11 bases between them. The CDR3 DNA reads TGCGCCAGCAGCCCAGTCCGAACGAGCAATCAGCCCCAGCATTTT. The encoded protein is CASSPVRTSNQPQHF.

Only a few counts were recorded for this clonotype. The DNA for the CDR3 is TGTGCCAGCAGCCAAGACGTAGGGGAGCTGTTTTTT. Its translation is CASSQDVGELFF. The V call is TRBV3-1, the J call TRBJ2-2; D remains unclear. V was cut by 0 bases and J by 8 bases, with 4 bases left in between. Germline CDR1 LGHDT, CDR2 YNNKEL (reference sequence). CDR3 size: 12 residues.

The rearrangement links TRBV7-6 to TRBJ1-1; TRBD1 is a possible D gene (5 bases). This CDR3 spans 14 amino acids. Germline CDR1 and CDR2: SGHVS and FNYEAQ. V shed 7 bases and J shed 4 bases, with 16 bases lying between them. The chain's CDR3 is CASTMEGIGTEAFF. The CDR3 coding sequence is TGTGCCAGCACGATGGAGGGGATCGGCACTGAAGCTTTCTTT.

The chain employs TRBV3-1 and TRBJ1-5; no clear D gene. The CDR3 is made up of 13 amino acids. V lost 0 bases and J 3 bases, leaving 3 bases between the germline ends. In germline, CDR1 is LGHDT, CDR2 YNNKEL (reference sequence). CDR3 sequence: CASSQDINQPQHF. DNA of the CDR3: TGTGCCAGCAGCCAAGACATCAATCAGCCCCAGCATTTT.

This clonotype has at least ten counts. The chain recombines TRBV6-9 with TRBJ1-5; D unresolved. V lost 6 bases and J 6 bases, leaving 9 bases between the germline ends. The CDR3 spans 12 residues. Per germline, CDR1 MNHGY and CDR2 SVAAGI. CDR3 protein: CASSARIQPQHF. The CDR3 DNA sequence: TGTGCCAGCAGCGCCCGGATTCAGCCCCAGCATTTT.

The chain is built from TRBV6-6 and TRBJ1-1; D ambiguous. V lost 7 bases and J lost 6, with 21 bases in between. Germline CDR1 and CDR2: MNHNY and SVGAGI (reference sequence). This CDR3 has 15 amino acids. CDR3 sequence: CASNSITATGSEAFF. In nucleotides, the CDR3 is TGTGCCAGCAATTCGATAACAGCCACCGGGTCTGAAGCTTTCTTT.

This clonotype was counted a few times. The CDR3 sequence: CASSSRRAGGSIDSIDTQYF. The CDR3 DNA reads as TGTGCCAGCAGCTCTCGTCGAGCGGGGGGATCTATCGATTCTATAGATACGCAGTATTTT. The V gene is TRBV7-9, the J gene TRBJ2-3; 9 positions match TRBD2. Germline loops: CDR1 SEHNR, CDR2 FQNEAQ (reference sequence). The CDR3 totals 20 residues. V dropped 4 bases and J dropped 5; count of bases not matched to a gene: 22.

This clonotype was picked up a small number of times. The rearrangement uses TRBV5-1 and TRBJ2-5, with 7 bases matching TRBD2. The CDR3 length is 14 residues. V dropped 4 bases and J dropped 3; count of bases not matched to a gene: 6. In germline, CDR1 is SGHRS, CDR2 YFSETQ. CDR3 in amino acids: CASSARDYKETQYF. DNA for the CDR3: TGCGCCAGCAGCGCTCGGGACTACAAAGAGACCCAGTACTTC.

The chain uses TRBV20-1 and TRBJ2-7, with D unresolved. Germline CDR1 is DFQATT and CDR2 is SNEGSKA (reference sequence). V was clipped by 4 bases and J by 0 bases, with 10 bases between them. This CDR3 spans 13 amino acids. This chain's CDR3 is CSATDASSYEQYV. The CDR3 coding sequence is TGCAGTGCTACGGATGCGAGCTCCTACGAGCAGTACGTC.

The V gene is TRBV4-1, the J gene TRBJ1-5; D is possibly TRBD1 (5 bases). Germline assignment: CDR1 MGHRA and CDR2 YSYEKL. The length of the CDR3 is 15 residues. V lost 3 bases and J lost 6, with 15 bases in between. CDR3: CASSQGPPGGQPQHF. Here the CDR3 DNA reads TGCGCCAGCAGCCAGGGGCCACCGGGTGGTCAGCCCCAGCATTTT.

The J gene is TRBJ2-7, the V gene TRBV6-5; D is perhaps TRBD2 (6 bases). This CDR3 has 15 residues. Trimming left V 0 bases short and J 0 bases short, with 9 bases between. In germline, CDR1 is MNHEY, CDR2 SVGAGI. CDR3 nucleotides: TGTGCCAGCAGTTACTCGAGCGGGTTCTCCTACGAGCAGTACTTC. Encoded protein: CASSYSSGFSYEQYF.

This clonotype has only a few counts. The rearrangement uses TRBV27 and TRBJ2-3, with D perhaps TRBD2 (7 bases). Trimming stripped 2 bases from V and 7 bases from J, with 13 bases between. Germline assignment: CDR1 MNHEY and CDR2 SMNVEV (reference sequence). The CDR3 consists of 14 residues. The CDR3 nucleotides read TGTGCCAGCAGTTTAGCGGGGGCCCAGAATACGCAGTATTTT. Protein product: CASSLAGAQNTQYF.

This clonotype was seen a handful of times. The CDR3 coding sequence is TGTGCCAGCAGTCAGGGACGGCCTATCTATGGCTACACCTTC. Its protein product is CASSQGRPIYGYTF. The chain uses TRBV6-5 and TRBJ1-2; TRBD1 is a possible D gene (5 bases). The CDR3 sequence is 14 residues long. Germline values: CDR1 MNHEY, CDR2 SVGAGI. The V end lost 5 bases, the J end lost 4 bases, and 14 bases lay between the germline ends.

This chain connects TRBV12-3 or TRBV12-4 to TRBJ2-2; D might be TRBD2 (5 bases). The CDR3 is 15 residues long. Trimming removed 3 bases from V and 7 bases from J, with 15 bases in between. DNA for the CDR3: TGTGCCAGCAGTTTGGGTTTTTTCGGGGACGGGGAGCTGTTTTTT. As protein: CASSLGFFGDGELFF.

This clonotype was detected a few times. This chain joins TRBV6-2 or TRBV6-3 and TRBJ1-5; the D gene is possibly TRBD1 (5 bases). Trimming removed 5 bases at V and 5 bases at J, with 13 bases between. The CDR3 is 14 amino acids. The germline gives CDR1 MNHEY, CDR2 SVGEGT. CDR3 protein: CASSQRTSDQPQHF. The CDR3 DNA follows: TGTGCCAGCAGTCAGAGGACATCGGATCAGCCCCAGCATTTT.

This clonotype has a handful of counts. This sequence joins TRBV6-2 or TRBV6-3 and TRBJ1-1; no reliable D call. The germline V and J ends were trimmed by 6 bases and 3 bases, with 8 bases remaining between them. Germline V gives CDR1 MNHEY, CDR2 SVGEGT. The CDR3 consists of 12 residues. The CDR3 region has the DNA TGTGCCAGCAGGCACCGGGACACTGAAGCTTTCTTT. Protein: CASRHRDTEAFF.

This chain connects TRBV7-2 to TRBJ1-1; perhaps TRBD1 as D (5 bases). Germline-derived CDR1 and CDR2 are SGHTA and FQGNSA. Trimming took off 4 bases at V and 4 bases at J, with 16 bases between the two ends. This CDR3 has 15 residues. The CDR3: CASSSWGGSVTEAFF. In DNA, the CDR3 is TGTGCCAGCAGCTCCTGGGGGGGTTCGGTCACTGAAGCTTTCTTT.

The chain joins TRBV6-4 to TRBJ1-1; 7 bases agree with TRBD1. Germline lookup yields CDR1 MRHNA and CDR2 SNTAGT. J was trimmed by 7 bases and V by 5 bases; bases with no gene match: 13. CDR3 size: 15 residues. CDR3 protein: CASSYRTGDPVEAFF. The DNA for the CDR3 is TGTGCCAGCAGTTACAGGACAGGCGACCCGGTTGAAGCTTTCTTT.